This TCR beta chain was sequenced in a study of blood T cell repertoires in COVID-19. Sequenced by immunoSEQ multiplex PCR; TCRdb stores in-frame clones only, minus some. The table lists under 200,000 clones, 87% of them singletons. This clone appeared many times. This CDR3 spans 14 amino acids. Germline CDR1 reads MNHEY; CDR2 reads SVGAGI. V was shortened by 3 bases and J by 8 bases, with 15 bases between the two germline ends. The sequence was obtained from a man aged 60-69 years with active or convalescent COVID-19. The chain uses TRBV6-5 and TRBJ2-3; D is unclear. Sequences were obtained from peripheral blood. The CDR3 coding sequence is TGTGCCAGCAGTTATCAAAGTCCCGGGTCTACGCAGTATTTT. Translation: CASSYQSPGSTQYF.